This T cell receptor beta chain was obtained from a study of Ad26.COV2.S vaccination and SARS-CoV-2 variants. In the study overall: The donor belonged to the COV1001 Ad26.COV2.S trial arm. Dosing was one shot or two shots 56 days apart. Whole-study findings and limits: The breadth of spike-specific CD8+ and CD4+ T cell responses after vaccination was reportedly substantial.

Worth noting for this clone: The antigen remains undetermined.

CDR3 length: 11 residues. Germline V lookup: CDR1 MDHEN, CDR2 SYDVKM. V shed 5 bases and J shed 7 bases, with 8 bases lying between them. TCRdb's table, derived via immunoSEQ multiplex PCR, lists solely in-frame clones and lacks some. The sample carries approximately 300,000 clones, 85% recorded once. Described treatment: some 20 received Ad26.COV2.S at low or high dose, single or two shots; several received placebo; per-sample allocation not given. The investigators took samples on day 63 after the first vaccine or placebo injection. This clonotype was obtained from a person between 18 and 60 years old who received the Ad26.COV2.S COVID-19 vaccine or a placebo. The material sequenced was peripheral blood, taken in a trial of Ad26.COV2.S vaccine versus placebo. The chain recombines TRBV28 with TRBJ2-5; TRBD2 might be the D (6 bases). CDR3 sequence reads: CASSVGGTQYF. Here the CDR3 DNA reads TGTGCCAGCAGTGTCGGGGGGACCCAGTACTTC.